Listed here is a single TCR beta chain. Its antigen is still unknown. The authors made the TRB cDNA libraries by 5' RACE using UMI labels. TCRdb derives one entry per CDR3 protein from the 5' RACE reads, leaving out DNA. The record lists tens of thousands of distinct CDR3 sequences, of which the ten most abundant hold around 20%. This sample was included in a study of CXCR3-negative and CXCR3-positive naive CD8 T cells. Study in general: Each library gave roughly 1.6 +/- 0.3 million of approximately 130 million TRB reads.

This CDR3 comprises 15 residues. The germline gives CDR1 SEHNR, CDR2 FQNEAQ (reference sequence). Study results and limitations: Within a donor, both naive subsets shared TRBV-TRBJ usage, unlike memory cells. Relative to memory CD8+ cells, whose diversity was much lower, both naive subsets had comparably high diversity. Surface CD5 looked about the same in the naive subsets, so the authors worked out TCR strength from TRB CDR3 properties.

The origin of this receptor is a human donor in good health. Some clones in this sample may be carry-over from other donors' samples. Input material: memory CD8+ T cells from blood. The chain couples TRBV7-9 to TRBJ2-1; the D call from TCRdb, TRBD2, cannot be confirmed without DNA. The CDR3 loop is CASSLVREEVNEQFF.